The present TCR beta chain was sequenced within a study of Graves' ophthalmopathy and Graves' hyperthyroidism. The germline V and J ends were trimmed by 7 bases and 6 bases, with 15 bases remaining between them. This CDR3 region has 12 residues. Germline lookup yields CDR1 SQVTM and CDR2 ANQGSEA. This clonotype was observed at least ten times. Amplified material comprised TCR beta CDR3 regions derived from RNA transcripts. A first-round RT-PCR used HTBI primers, followed by a second-round multiplex PCR. MiXCR, run by TCRdb on the multiplex PCR reads, gives a single entry per CDR3 protein. The sample contains some 400,000 distinct CDR3 sequences, about a sixth of which appear only once.

This receptor was obtained from a woman aged 18-29 years with Graves' ophthalmopathy. Sequencing was performed on peripheral blood. This chain connects TRBV29-1 to TRBJ1-2; TRBD1 is a possible D gene (5 bases). The DNA for the CDR3 is TGCAGCGGTGGACACCCGATCCATGGCTACACCTTC. This sequence encodes CSGGHPIHGYTF.